These 21 T cell receptor beta chains came from one sample sequenced in a study of blood T cell repertoires in COVID-19. Generated by immunoSEQ multiplex PCR, the TCRdb table keeps only in-frame clones and is missing some. The sample has about 50,000 clones; 85% to 90% are singletons. Sequencing was done on a sample of peripheral blood. These receptors were obtained from a man between 65 and 80 years old with acute or convalescent COVID-19.

The chain has TRBV3-1 (or the pseudogene TRBV3-2) and TRBJ1-1, with D possibly being TRBD1 (6 bases). Trimming removed 3 bases at V and 4 bases at J, with 12 bases between. The germline V gene encodes CDR1 LGHDT and CDR2 YNNKEL (reference sequence). The CDR3 is 14 residues long. This CDR3 reads CASSHTGRGTEAFF. The CDR3 DNA reads as TGTGCCAGCAGCCATACAGGCAGGGGCACTGAAGCTTTCTTT.

The chain combines TRBV27 with TRBJ1-5; D ambiguous. Germline V gene lookup returns CDR1 MNHEY and CDR2 SMNVEV (reference sequence). The length of the CDR3 is 14 residues. The ends were cut back, 5 bases at V and 3 bases at J, with 11 bases in the middle. The CDR3 region has the DNA TGTGCCAGCAGTCTGTCCGGGAACAATCAGCCCCAGCATTTT. The encoded protein is CASSLSGNNQPQHF.

This clone has only one observation. This chain connects TRBV5-4 to TRBJ2-5, with D tentatively TRBD1 (5 bases). Germline loops: CDR1 SGHNT, CDR2 YYREEE (reference sequence). There are 14 residues in the CDR3. V lost 0 bases and J 1 base, leaving 7 bases between the germline ends. The CDR3 nucleotides read TGTGCCAGCAGCTTGGTGGGGCTCCAAGAGACCCAGTACTTC. Amino acids: CASSLVGLQETQYF.

The chain recombines TRBV4-2 with TRBJ2-7; 11 positions match TRBD2. The CDR3 is 15 amino acids. The V and J ends lost 0 bases and 7 bases, in that order; junction bases with no gene match: 5. The germline V gene has CDR1 LGHNA and CDR2 YNFKEQ. The CDR3 DNA sequence: TGTGCCAGCAGCCAAGACATAGCGGGGGGGCGAGAGCAGTACGTC. Translating gives CASSQDIAGGREQYV.

The chain is built from TRBV19 and TRBJ2-2, with 10 bases aligning to TRBD2. Germline lookup yields CDR1 LNHDA and CDR2 SQIVND (reference sequence). V shed 6 bases, J shed 7 bases, and the junction held 11 bases outside the gene matches. The CDR3 length is 16 residues. The CDR3 spells CASRRESGRGIGELFF. The CDR3, as DNA: TGTGCCAGTAGGCGGGAGAGCGGGAGGGGGATCGGGGAGCTGTTTTTT.

This sequence joins TRBV2 and TRBJ2-7, with D possibly being TRBD2 (6 bases). V was shortened by 5 bases and J by 3 bases, with 8 bases between the two germline ends. CDR3 size: 12 residues. CDR1 and CDR2 from the germline V gene are SNHLY and FYNNEI. The DNA of the CDR3 is TGTGCCAGCAGTCAGACTAGCTACGAGCAGTACTTC. Residues: CASSQTSYEQYF.

The V gene is TRBV14, the J gene TRBJ2-7, with 9 positions matching TRBD2. V was pared by 4 bases and J by 2 bases, with 6 bases of the junction left unmatched. The CDR3 spans 15 residues. Germline assignment: CDR1 SGHDN and CDR2 FVKESK. CDR3 bases: TGTGCCAGCAGCCCCGGACTAGCGAACACCTACGAGCAGTACTTC. Its translation is CASSPGLANTYEQYF.

This clone was detected only once. The chain recombines TRBV9 with TRBJ2-5, with 9 bases identical to TRBD1. The germline V gene has CDR1 SGDLS and CDR2 YYNGEE. Trimming took 4 bases from V and 5 from J; bases not matched to a gene: 12. The CDR3 length is 16 residues. CDR3: CASSPFPGQGKETQYF. The CDR3 DNA is TGTGCCAGCAGCCCTTTCCCGGGACAGGGAAAGGAGACCCAGTACTTC.

The chain recombines TRBV4-3 with TRBJ2-3, with D possibly being TRBD1 (6 bases). Germline loops: CDR1 LGHNA, CDR2 YSLEER. CDR3 length equals 17 residues. Deletions cut 0 bases from V and 3 bases from J, with 16 bases between. Here the CDR3 reads CASSQDWGRGWTDTQYF. The CDR3, as DNA: TGCGCCAGCAGCCAAGATTGGGGCAGGGGATGGACAGATACGCAGTATTTT.

The V call is TRBV3-1 (or the pseudogene TRBV3-2), the J call TRBJ2-7; a weak D match, TRBD2 (6 bases). Germline V gene sequence: CDR1 LGHDT, CDR2 YNNKEL (reference sequence). Between the trimmed V and J ends, which lost 0 bases and 3 bases, there was a span of 9 bases. The CDR3 has 14 residues. In DNA form, the CDR3 reads TGTGCCAGCAGCCAAGATTGGGGGGTCTACGAGCAGTACTTC. Its translation is CASSQDWGVYEQYF.

The V gene is TRBV7-3, the J gene TRBJ2-3; 7 bases are a match to TRBD2. Germline V gene lookup returns CDR1 SGHTA and CDR2 FQGTGA. This CDR3 is built from 15 residues. Trimming removed 2 bases from V and 0 bases from J; junction bases left unmatched: 2. Here the CDR3 DNA reads TGTGCCAGCAGCTTACAAGCGGGGAGCACAGATACGCAGTATTTT. The encoded protein is CASSLQAGSTDTQYF.

J is TRBJ2-7 and V is TRBV24-1; D gene uncertain. This CDR3 comprises 14 residues. The ends were cut back, 4 bases at V and 2 bases at J, with 11 bases in the middle. CDR1 is KGHDR and CDR2 is SFDVKD in the germline V gene. CDR3 in DNA: TGTGCCACCAGTGAGCGTTTATTCACCTACGAGCAGTACTTC. Amino acids: CATSERLFTYEQYF.

This chain joins TRBV6-2 or TRBV6-3 and TRBJ1-5; D unresolved. Germline CDR1 MNHEY, CDR2 SVGEGT. This CDR3 is 13 amino acids long. The germline V and J ends were trimmed by 5 bases and 5 bases, with 10 bases remaining between them. The CDR3 coding sequence is TGTGCCAGCAGTCCGGACTCGGATCAGCCCCAGCATTTT. Residues: CASSPDSDQPQHF.

The gene calls are TRBV5-5 and TRBJ1-2; TRBD1 matches 7 bases. Germline V lookup: CDR1 SGHKS, CDR2 YYEKEE (reference sequence). The junction had 3 bases not matched to a gene; V was cut back by 3 bases and J by 4 bases. The CDR3 consists of 13 residues. The CDR3 bases are TGTGCCAGCAGCTCGGGACAGCTCTATGGCTACACCTTC. Protein: CASSSGQLYGYTF.

CDR3 in DNA: TGTGCCAGCAGCTTAGGGCCAACTAACACCGGGGAGCTGTTTTTT. This translates into CASSLGPTNTGELFF. V is TRBV7-3 and J is TRBJ2-2, with D uncertain. The CDR3 extends over 15 amino acids. Trimming removed 2 bases from V and 2 bases from J, with 9 bases in between. CDR1 is SGHTA and CDR2 is FQGTGA in the germline V gene.

This chain joins TRBV15 and TRBJ1-2, with 9 bases fitting TRBD1. V gave up 0 bases and J gave up 6 bases; unmatched junction bases: 2. This CDR3 contains 14 residues. The germline gives CDR1 LNHNV, CDR2 YYDKDF (reference sequence). The CDR3 is CATSREGTGNGYTF. CDR3 DNA sequence: TGTGCCACCAGCAGAGAGGGGACAGGGAATGGCTACACCTTC. Full variable domain (outside the CDR3, taken from reference TRBV15 and TRBJ1-2): DAMVIQNPRYQVTQFGKPVTLSCSQTLNHNVMYWYQQKSSQAPKLLFHYYDKDFNNEADTPDNFQSRRPNTSFCFLDIRSPGLGDTAMYLCATSREGTGNGYTFGSGTRLTVV.

This clone appeared a single time. The genes are TRBV9 and TRBJ2-3; 11 bases match TRBD2. V was pared by 3 bases and J by 0 bases, with 3 bases of the junction left unmatched. Germline V gene data show CDR1 as SGDLS and CDR2 as YYNGEE. This CDR3 has 16 residues. The CDR3 DNA follows: TGTGCCAGCAGCGGGGGACTAGCGGCTAGCACAGATACGCAGTATTTT. It codes for CASSGGLAASTDTQYF.

This chain uses TRBV25-1 with TRBJ1-1, with 12 bases fitting TRBD1. Germline lookup yields CDR1 MGHDK and CDR2 SYGVNS. Trimming removed 0 bases from V and 1 base from J; junction bases left unmatched: 3. The length of the CDR3 is 17 residues. In DNA, the CDR3 is TGTGCCAGCAGTGAATATCGGGACAGGGGGCCGAACACTGAAGCTTTCTTT. It translates to CASSEYRDRGPNTEAFF.

This chain joins TRBV5-6 and TRBJ1-1, with D possibly being TRBD1 (6 bases). V was clipped by 1 base and J by 4 bases, with 14 bases between them. Looked up from germline, CDR1 is SGHDT and CDR2 is YYEEEE. The CDR3 is made up of 15 amino acids. Here the CDR3 DNA reads TGTGCCAGCAGCTTGTACGCAGGGGAGGGCACTGAAGCTTTCTTT. This gives the protein CASSLYAGEGTEAFF.

The table lists this clone with a few counts. The chain carries TRBV19 and TRBJ2-1, with 7 bases aligning to TRBD2. Trimming at V came to 3 bases and at J to 5 bases, leaving 4 bases not matched to a gene. CDR1 is LNHDA and CDR2 is SQIVND in the germline V gene (reference sequence). The CDR3 runs to 14 residues. This chain's CDR3 is CASSIWGTNNEQFF. For the CDR3, the DNA is TGTGCCAGTAGTATTTGGGGGACTAACAATGAGCAGTTCTTC.

In DNA, the CDR3 is TGCGCCAGCAGCTCCGCCGGGACACCGGCCTACGAGCAGTACTTC. This translates into CASSSAGTPAYEQYF. The chain combines TRBV5-1 with TRBJ2-7; tentatively, D is TRBD1 (6 bases). CDR3 length: 15 residues. The V end was cut by 3 bases, the J end by 2 bases, with 15 bases between. Germline lookup yields CDR1 SGHRS and CDR2 YFSETQ.